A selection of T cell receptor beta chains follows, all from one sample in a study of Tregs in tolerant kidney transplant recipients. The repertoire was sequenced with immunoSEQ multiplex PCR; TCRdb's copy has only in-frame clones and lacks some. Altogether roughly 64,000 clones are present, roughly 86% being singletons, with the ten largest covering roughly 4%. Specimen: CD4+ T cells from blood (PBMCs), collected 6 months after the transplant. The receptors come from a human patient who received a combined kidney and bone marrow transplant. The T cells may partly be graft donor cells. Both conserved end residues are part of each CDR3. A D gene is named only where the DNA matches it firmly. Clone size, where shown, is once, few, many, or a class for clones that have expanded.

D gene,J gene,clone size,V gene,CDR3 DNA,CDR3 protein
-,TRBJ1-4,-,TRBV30,TGTGCCTGGAGAGGGGGAACTAATGAAAAACTGTTTTTT,CAWRGGTNEKLFF
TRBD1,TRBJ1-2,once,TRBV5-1,TGCGCCAGCAGCCGAGGGACAGGGTTTAGATATGGCTACACCTTC,CASSRGTGFRYGYTF
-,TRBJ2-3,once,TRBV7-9,TGTGCCAGCAGCTCAAAGAGGGGGGGGAGGACAGATACGCAGTATTTT,CASSSKRGGRTDTQYF
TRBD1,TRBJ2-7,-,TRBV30,TGTGCCTGGAGTGTCTGGGACAGCTCCTACGAGCAGTACTTC,CAWSVWDSSYEQYF
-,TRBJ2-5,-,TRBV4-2,TGTGCCAGCAGCCAAGAAGTCTCGACAATCCAAGAGACCCAGTACTTC,CASSQEVSTIQETQYF
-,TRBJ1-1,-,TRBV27,TGTGCCAGCAGCCGAAAGTGGGGTCAGGGAATGGAAGCTTTCTTT,CASSRKWGQGMEAFF
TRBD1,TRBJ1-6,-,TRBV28,TGTGCCAGCGGGAGACAGGGGCGGGGATCCCCCCTCCACTTT,CASGRQGRGSPLHF
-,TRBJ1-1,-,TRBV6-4,TGTGCCAGCAGTGAGCGGTGGAACACTGAAGCTTTCTTT,CASSERWNTEAFF
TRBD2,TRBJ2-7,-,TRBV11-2,TGTGCCAGCAGCCCCAAGGGACTAGCGGAAGAGCAGTACTTC,CASSPKGLAEEQYF
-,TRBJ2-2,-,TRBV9,TGTGCCAGCAGCGCCCAACCAGGGGCCGGGGAGCTGTTTTTT,CASSAQPGAGELFF
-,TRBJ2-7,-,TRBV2,TGTGCCAGCAGTGATGGGGCCTCCTACGAGCAGTACTTC,CASSDGASYEQYF
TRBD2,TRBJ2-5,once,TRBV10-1,TGCGCCAGCAGTGGGTCGAAAGCGAGCGGGGGGGCGGAGACCCAGTACTTC,CASSGSKASGGAETQYF
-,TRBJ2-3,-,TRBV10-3,TGTGCCATCAGCGATTCAGGGCTACGCACAGATACGCAGTATTTT,CAISDSGLRTDTQYF
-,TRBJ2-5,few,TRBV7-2,TGTGCCAGCAGCTTAGAGGGTGAGGGGACCCAGTACTTC,CASSLEGEGTQYF
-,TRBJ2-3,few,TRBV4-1,TGCGCCAGCAGCCAAGAGCCCACTAGCACAGATACGCAGTATTTT,CASSQEPTSTDTQYF
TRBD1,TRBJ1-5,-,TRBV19,TGTGCCAGTAGTATTGGACAGGTGGGGGAACAGCCCCAGCATTTT,CASSIGQVGEQPQHF
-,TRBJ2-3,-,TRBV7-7,TGTGCCAGCAGCTTAGGGCAGCGTGGCACAGATACGCAGTATTTT,CASSLGQRGTDTQYF
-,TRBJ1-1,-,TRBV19,TGTGCCAGTACCGGGGGGGTTTGGGAGCCTGGGATGAACACTGAAGCTTTCTTT,CASTGGVWEPGMNTEAFF
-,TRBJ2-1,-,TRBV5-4,TGTGCCAGCAGGCTTGGGTTACCGGGGAATTACAATGAGCAGTTCTTC,CASRLGLPGNYNEQFF
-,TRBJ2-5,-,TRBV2,TGTGCCAGCAGTGAAGGCGGTCGCGGGGATCAAGAGACCCAGTACTTC,CASSEGGRGDQETQYF
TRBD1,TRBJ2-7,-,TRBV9,TGTGCCAGCAGCGTAGGACAGGGTCGGTACGAGCAGTACTTC,CASSVGQGRYEQYF
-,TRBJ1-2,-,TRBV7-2,TGTGCCAGCAGCCTTAGCGGGGGACCCATCTATGGCTACACCTTC,CASSLSGGPIYGYTF
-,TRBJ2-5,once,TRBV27,TGTGCCAGCAGTCCCCACAGGGTAACGAAGCAGTACTTC,CASSPHRVTKQYF
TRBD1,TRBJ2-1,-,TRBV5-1,TGCGCCAGCAGCTTGGTACCATCAACCCAGACAGGGAACAATGAGCAGTTCTTC,CASSLVPSTQTGNNEQFF
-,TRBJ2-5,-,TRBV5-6,TGTGCCAGCAGCTCGGTGCGGTCGGAGACCCAGTACTTC,CASSSVRSETQYF
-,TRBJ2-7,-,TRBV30,TGTGCCTGGAGATTCCCTTGGAGGTCTCCCGAGCAGTACTTC,CAWRFPWRSPEQYF
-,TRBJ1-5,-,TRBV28,TGTGCCAGCAGTTTATACCGGCAGCCCCAGCATTTT,CASSLYRQPQHF
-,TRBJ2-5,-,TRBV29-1,TGCAGCGTTGAGATAGGGGGCCAAGAGACCCAGTACTTC,CSVEIGGQETQYF
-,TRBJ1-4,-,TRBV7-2,TGTGCCAGCAGCTTAGAAGTCGTTCAGGGCGGTGAAAAACTGTTTTTT,CASSLEVVQGGEKLFF
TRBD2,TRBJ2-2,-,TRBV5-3,TGTGCCAGAAGCTTAGCGGGAGGCACCGGGGAGCTGTTTTTT,CARSLAGGTGELFF
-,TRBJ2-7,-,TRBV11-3,TGTGCCAGCAGCTTAGCTAGGGAGCAGTACTTC,CASSLAREQYF
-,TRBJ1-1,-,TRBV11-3,TGTGCCAGCAGCTTAGCCGGACAGTCTAACACTGAAGCTTTCTTT,CASSLAGQSNTEAFF
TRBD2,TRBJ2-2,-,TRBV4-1,TGCGCCAGCAGCCAATGGGGACTAGCGGGGTACACCGGGGAGCTGTTTTTT,CASSQWGLAGYTGELFF
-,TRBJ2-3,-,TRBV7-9,TGTGCCAGCAGCTTCGGCGGAACCAGCACAGATACGCAGTATTTT,CASSFGGTSTDTQYF
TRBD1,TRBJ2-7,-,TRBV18,TGTGCCAGCTCACCAACGGGACAGGGGTACGAGCAGTACTTC,CASSPTGQGYEQYF
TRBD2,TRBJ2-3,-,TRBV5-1,TGCGCCAGCAGCGAAGCGGGGGTTACCACAGATACGCAGTATTTT,CASSEAGVTTDTQYF
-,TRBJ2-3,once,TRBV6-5,TGTGCCAGCAGGTTCAGGTTCTCCACAGATACGCAGTATTTT,CASRFRFSTDTQYF
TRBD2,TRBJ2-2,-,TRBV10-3,TGTGCCATCAGTGAGTCGATTGGGACTAGCGGGAGGATATCGAACACCGGGGAGCTGTTTTTT,CAISESIGTSGRISNTGELFF
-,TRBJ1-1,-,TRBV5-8,TGTGCCAGCAGCTGGGGGCTGGGAATGAACACTGAAGCTTTCTTT,CASSWGLGMNTEAFF
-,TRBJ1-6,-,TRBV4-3,TGCGCCAGCAGCCAAGATACGAGGAAAGGTTCACCCCTCCACTTT,CASSQDTRKGSPLHF
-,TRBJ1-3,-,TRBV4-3,TGCGCCAGCAGCCAAGATCGAGAGAATGGAAACACCATATATTTT,CASSQDRENGNTIYF
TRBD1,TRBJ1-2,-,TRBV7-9,TGCGCCAGCAGCCCAGGGACAGGGGTTGGCTACACCTTC,CASSPGTGVGYTF
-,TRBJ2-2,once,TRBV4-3,TGCGCCAGCAGCCAAGCTAGCACGGTCGGGGAGCTGTTTTTT,CASSQASTVGELFF
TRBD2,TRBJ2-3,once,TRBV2,TGTGCCAGCAGTGAGTCGTGGACGGGACTAGCGGGAGTGTATACGCAGTATTTT,CASSESWTGLAGVYTQYF
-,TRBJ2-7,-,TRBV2,TGTGCCAGCAGTGAATTGTACCGGCAGGCCGAGCAGTACTTC,CASSELYRQAEQYF
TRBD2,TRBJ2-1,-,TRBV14,TGTGCCAGCAGCCAACTAGCGGGACGTAACAATGAGCAGTTCTTC,CASSQLAGRNNEQFF
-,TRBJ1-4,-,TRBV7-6,TGTGCCAGCAGCTTAATCGGGAACTCTAATGAAAAACTGTTTTTT,CASSLIGNSNEKLFF
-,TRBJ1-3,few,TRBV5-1,TGCGCCAGCAGCTCTTCGGGGTCTGGAAACACCATATATTTT,CASSSSGSGNTIYF
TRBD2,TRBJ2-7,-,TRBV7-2,TGTGCCAGCAGCTTGGTATCCGGGGGGGGGTACGAGCAGTACTTC,CASSLVSGGGYEQYF
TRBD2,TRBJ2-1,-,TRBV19,TGTGCCAGTAGTCTGATAGCGGGTGACAATGAGCAGTTCTTC,CASSLIAGDNEQFF
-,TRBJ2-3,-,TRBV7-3,TGTGCCAGCAGCTTAAAGTTTGACTCAGATACGCAGTATTTT,CASSLKFDSDTQYF
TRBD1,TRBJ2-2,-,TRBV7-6,TGTGCCGGGGGACAGGGGGCTTCGGCGTGGACCGGGGAGCTGTTTTTT,CAGGQGASAWTGELFF
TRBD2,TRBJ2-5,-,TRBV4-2,TGTGCCAGCAGCCAAGATCTCAGCGGGAGCCCCCGAGAGACCCAGTACTTC,CASSQDLSGSPRETQYF